These 9 T cell receptor beta chains originate from one sample sequenced in a study of T cell responses to AZD1222 COVID-19 vaccine (dated by TCRdb to the early 2020s). Taken with the paper, the label for time point translates to: baseline before first vaccination. Receptor libraries were prepared by the immunoSEQ multiplex PCR assay. TCRdb provides this immuneACCESS table in a form limited to in-frame rearrangements. Some clones are lacking; in checked studies, under half of them reflect an unresolved V gene, and why the rest are absent is not known. The sample table holds under 150,000 clones, of which more than 90% were seen once. Of the sample, 1.5% to 2% is held by the ten largest clones. The source material was peripheral blood, sampled on day 0 of AZD1222 vaccination. The receptors come from an adult in good health.

V usage is TRBV30 and J usage is TRBJ2-7; D remains ambiguous. CDR3 length: 13 amino acids. CDR1 GTSNPN and CDR2 SVGIG come from the germline V gene (reference sequence). Trimming left V 2 bases short and J 6 bases short, with 14 bases between. In DNA form, the CDR3 reads TGTGCCTGGAGTCCGCCCCACTCCGTCGAGCAGTACTTC. Amino acids: CAWSPPHSVEQYF.

The chain joins TRBV25-1 to TRBJ1-2; D call uncertain. This CDR3 has 13 amino acids. Germline-derived CDR1 and CDR2 are MGHDK and SYGVNS. V lost 8 bases and J lost 10, with 20 bases in between. CDR3 in DNA: TGTGCCAGCTTTACCGGAGGACCCCAGGACTACACCTTC. Its translation is CASFTGGPQDYTF.

This chain uses TRBV2 with TRBJ2-2, with TRBD1 matching over 10 bases. CDR3 length equals 15 residues. The V and J ends lost 7 bases and 4 bases, in that order; junction bases with no gene match: 6. Looked up from germline, CDR1 is SNHLY and CDR2 is FYNNEI. The CDR3 is CASTRQGAGTGELFF. As DNA, the CDR3 is TGTGCCAGCACTCGACAGGGGGCGGGCACCGGGGAGCTGTTTTTT.

V usage is TRBV14 and J usage is TRBJ2-7, with D uncertain. V was pared by 0 bases and J by 0 bases, with 6 bases between. The CDR3 totals 14 residues. Germline-derived CDR1 and CDR2 are SGHDN and FVKESK. In nucleotides, the CDR3 is TGTGCCAGCAGCCAAGATGTTTTCTCCTACGAGCAGTACTTC. It translates to CASSQDVFSYEQYF. Full variable domain (remainder filled in from reference TRBV14 and TRBJ2-7): EAGVTQFPSHSVIEKGQTVTLRCDPISGHDNLYWYRRVMGKEIKFLLHFVKESKQDESGMPNNRFLAERTGGTYSTLKVQPAELEDSGVYFCASSQDVFSYEQYFGPGTRLTVT.

The V gene is TRBV15, the J gene TRBJ1-1; 10 positions match TRBD1. The germline V gene has CDR1 LNHNV and CDR2 YYDKDF (reference sequence). CDR3 length equals 15 residues. The V gene end was trimmed by 2 bases and the J gene end by 3 bases; junction bases not matched to a gene: 3. DNA for the CDR3: TGTGCCACCAGCAGAAGACAGGGGGCGGACACTGAAGCTTTCTTT. Encoded protein: CATSRRQGADTEAFF.

CDR3 in DNA: TGCAGTGCTAGTACCCAGGGTATCATGGGTTCACCCCTCCACTTT. It encodes CSASTQGIMGSPLHF. The chain joins TRBV20-1 to TRBJ1-6; D may be TRBD1 (5 bases). Deletions cut 3 bases from V and 9 bases from J, with 18 bases between. In germline, CDR1 is DFQATT, CDR2 SNEGSKA (reference sequence). This CDR3 has 15 residues.

This chain links TRBV7-9 with TRBJ1-1, with D uncertain. Looked up from germline, CDR1 is SEHNR and CDR2 is FQNEAQ (reference sequence). V shed 5 bases and J shed 0 bases, with 10 bases lying between them. The CDR3 runs 14 residues. The CDR3 sequence: CASSGNRMNTEAFF. The CDR3 DNA reads as TGTGCCAGCAGCGGTAACCGGATGAACACTGAAGCTTTCTTT.

The CDR3 coding sequence is TGTGCCACCAGCTGGGACCTCGGGAGGGACAATGAGCAGTTCTTC. The encoded protein is CATSWDLGRDNEQFF. The genes are TRBV15 and TRBJ2-1; 8 nucleotides line up with TRBD2. The CDR3 has 15 residues. The ends lost 5 bases at V and 5 bases at J; junction bases unmatched: 8. Germline-derived CDR1 and CDR2 are LNHNV and YYDKDF (reference sequence).

V gene TRBV9 combines with J gene TRBJ1-5; no clear D gene. There are 15 residues in the CDR3. The germline V gene has CDR1 SGDLS and CDR2 YYNGEE. V was cut by 0 bases and J by 3 bases, with 10 bases left in between. The CDR3 spells CASSVDSRLNQPQHF. CDR3 nucleotide sequence: TGTGCCAGCAGCGTAGATTCCCGGCTCAATCAGCCCCAGCATTTT.